One sample yielded the 14 T cell receptor beta chains listed below, sequenced in a study of technical replicates of blood from a handful of donors (dated by TCRdb to about 2017). Library preparation was by the immunoSEQ multiplex PCR assay. TCRdb carries this immuneACCESS record with in-frame sequences only. Its versions omit some clonotypes, under half of them owing to an unresolved V gene in the studies checked, with the rest unexplained. The sample has about 57,000 clones on record, around 95% of them singletons. The biggest ten clones account for 4.2% of the sample. The sample was PBMCs. These receptors all come from a human donor in good health. Some clones in this sample may be carry-over from other donors' samples.

The V gene is TRBV7-2, the J gene TRBJ1-2, with 8 bases fitting TRBD1. Per germline, CDR1 SGHTA and CDR2 FQGNSA. CDR3 length: 14 residues. After removal of 3 bases from V and 3 bases from J, the junction contained 3 bases not matched to a gene. CDR3 DNA sequence: TGTGCCAGCAGCTTCCAGGGGGCAGACTATGGCTACACCTTC. Amino acid sequence: CASSFQGADYGYTF.

CDR3 coding DNA: TGTGCCAGCAGCTTAGCGGCCTCCTACGAGCAGTACTTC. Translated: CASSLAASYEQYF. This chain uses TRBV7-7 with TRBJ2-7; D gene ambiguous. Trimming shortened V by 0 bases and J by 0 bases, and 3 bases separated the two germline ends. Germline values: CDR1 SSHAT, CDR2 FNYEAQ (reference sequence). This CDR3 region has 13 residues. Variable domain in full (rest from reference TRBV7-7 and TRBJ2-7): GAGVSQSPRYKVTKRGQDVTLRCDPISSHATLYWYQQALGQGPEFLTYFNYEAQPDKSGLPSDRFSAERPEGSISTLTIQRTEQRDSAMYRCASSLAASYEQYFGPGTRLTVT.

The CDR3 region is CASSSTDRGPGNTIYF. The DNA for the CDR3 is TGCGCCAGCAGCTCCACTGACAGGGGTCCCGGAAACACCATATATTTT. The chain links TRBV5-1 to TRBJ1-3; 8 bases are shared with TRBD1. CDR3 length: 16 amino acids. The germline gives CDR1 SGHRS, CDR2 YFSETQ. Trimming took 3 bases from V and 4 from J; bases not matched to a gene: 9. The entire variable domain, with the rest obtained from reference TRBV5-1 and TRBJ1-3, is as follows: KAGVTQTPRYLIKTRGQQVTLSCSPISGHRSVSWYQQTPGQGLQFLFEYFSETQRNKGNFPGRFSGRQFSNSRSEMNVSTLELGDSALYLCASSSTDRGPGNTIYFGEGSWLTVV.

V gene TRBV11-1 combines with J gene TRBJ2-7; D may be TRBD1 (6 bases). CDR3 size: 13 residues. CDR1 SGHAT and CDR2 FQDESV come from the germline V gene (reference sequence). The V end lost 5 bases, the J end lost 4 bases, and 12 bases lay between the germline ends. The CDR3 DNA follows: TGTGCCAGCAGCCTAGGACAGATATACGAGCAGTACTTC. Encoded protein: CASSLGQIYEQYF. The variable domain in full, completed from reference TRBV11-1 and TRBJ2-7, reads EAEVAQSPRYKITEKSQAVAFWCDPISGHATLYWYRQILGQGPELLVQFQDESVVDDSQLPKDRFSAERLKGVDSTLKIQPAELGDSAMYLCASSLGQIYEQYFGPGTRLTVT.

The J gene is TRBJ1-2, the V gene TRBV30; D may be TRBD1 (6 bases). V was cut by 4 bases and J by 5 bases, with 8 bases left in between. The germline V gene encodes CDR1 GTSNPN and CDR2 SVGIG (reference sequence). There are 11 residues in the CDR3. CDR3 sequence: CAWTQGYGYTF. CDR3 DNA sequence: TGTGCCTGGACACAGGGTTATGGCTACACCTTC.

The V and J genes are TRBV5-4 and TRBJ2-4; TRBD2 is a possible D gene (6 bases). Germline V gene sequence: CDR1 SGHNT, CDR2 YYREEE (reference sequence). The length of the CDR3 is 12 residues. The CDR3 reads CAVGGAKNIQYF. Written as DNA, the CDR3 is TGTGCGGTGGGGGGAGCCAAAAACATTCAGTACTTC. Supplemented by reference TRBV5-4 and TRBJ2-4, the full variable domain reads ETGVTQSPTHLIKTRGQQVTLRCSSQSGHNTVSWYQQALGQGPQFIFQYYREEENGRGNFPPRFSGLQFPNYSSELNVNALELDDSALYLCAVGGAKNIQYFGAGTRLSVL.

CDR3: CASSLGNRGLGYNEQFF. The CDR3 bases are TGTGCCAGCAGCTTAGGCAACAGGGGGCTTGGCTACAATGAGCAGTTCTTC. The J gene is TRBJ2-1, the V gene TRBV7-8; 9 nucleotides match TRBD1. This CDR3 spans 17 amino acids. J lost 3 bases, V lost 1 base, and 7 bases had no gene match. CDR1 and CDR2 (germline): SGHVS, FQNEAQ.

The chain recombines TRBV5-1 with TRBJ1-1; possible D gene TRBD1, 6 bases. CDR1 is SGHRS and CDR2 is YFSETQ in the germline V gene. V lost 0 bases and J lost 3, with 15 bases in between. This CDR3 region has 16 residues. This chain's CDR3 is CASSLGGPSMDTEAFF. The CDR3 DNA reads TGCGCCAGCAGCTTGGGGGGGCCGTCGATGGACACTGAAGCTTTCTTT. Drawing the rest from reference TRBV5-1 and TRBJ1-1, the complete variable domain is KAGVTQTPRYLIKTRGQQVTLSCSPISGHRSVSWYQQTPGQGLQFLFEYFSETQRNKGNFPGRFSGRQFSNSRSEMNVSTLELGDSALYLCASSLGGPSMDTEAFFGQGTRLTVV.

V is TRBV7-2 and J is TRBJ2-3; no firm D call. The CDR3 has 15 amino acids. V gave up 5 bases and J gave up 0 bases, with 12 bases separating them. Germline-derived CDR1 and CDR2 are SGHTA and FQGNSA. CDR3 DNA: TGTGCCAGCAGCCCACACACATTCAGCACAGATACGCAGTATTTT. Translating gives CASSPHTFSTDTQYF.

The chain has TRBV5-6 and TRBJ2-7; 7 bases fit TRBD1. There are 14 residues in the CDR3. CDR1 and CDR2 from the germline V gene are SGHDT and YYEEEE. The V segment lost 4 bases and the J segment 2 bases; nucleotides outside the gene matches: 6. CDR3 sequence reads: CASSGGQAPYEQYF. As DNA, the CDR3 is TGTGCCAGCAGCGGAGGACAGGCGCCCTACGAGCAGTACTTC.

This sequence joins TRBV10-3 and TRBJ2-3; 11 bases fit TRBD2. CDR1 and CDR2 from the germline V gene are ENHRY and SYGVKD. The CDR3 runs to 14 residues. V was clipped by 6 bases and J by 4 bases; unmatched bases: 3. The CDR3 spells CAIRTGLAADTQYF. CDR3 DNA sequence: TGTGCCATCAGGACGGGACTAGCGGCAGATACGCAGTATTTT.

The chain links TRBV6-6 to TRBJ2-7, with 9 positions matching TRBD1. CDR1 MNHNY and CDR2 SVGAGI come from the germline V gene (reference sequence). The CDR3 extends over 15 amino acids. Unmatched junction bases numbered 10, after V lost 6 bases and J lost 4 bases. The CDR3 protein is CASRRTGDLAYEQYF. In DNA, the CDR3 is TGTGCCAGCAGACGGACAGGGGACTTAGCGTACGAGCAGTACTTC.

The chain uses TRBV21-1 and TRBJ1-1; TRBD1 reflects the table's D call only, with no check against the DNA. TRBV21-1 represents a pseudogene. This CDR3 spans 16 amino acids. CDR3 nucleotides: TGTGCCAGCAGCAAAAAGGAAAGGGGTGTAAGCACTGAAGCTTTCTTT. Translating gives CASSKKERGVSTEAFF.

V usage is TRBV2 and J usage is TRBJ1-2; the D gene is possibly TRBD1 (5 bases). V was pared by 6 bases and J by 4 bases, with 15 bases between. The CDR3 is 14 residues long. Germline CDR1 SNHLY, CDR2 FYNNEI. CDR3 amino acids: CASRVEPGGYGYTF. The CDR3 nucleotides are TGTGCCAGCAGGGTGGAGCCCGGGGGCTATGGCTACACCTTC.